This T cell receptor beta chain was recovered during a study of T cell changes during pregnancy in multiple sclerosis. The assay was immunoSEQ multiplex PCR, and TCRdb's table has in-frame clones only and misses some. The sample holds tens of thousands of clones, approximately 90% seen once. Concerning this clone: An end of the junction differs from the germline gene, which may be a read error.

This CDR3 has 13 amino acids. Germline CDR1 is SSHAT and CDR2 is FNYEAQ (reference sequence). Sequencing was performed on peripheral blood, taken after pregnancy. This clonotype was obtained from a female donor in good health, enrolled as a control in a pregnancy study. V is TRBV7-7 and J is TRBJ2-1; D perhaps matches TRBD1 (6 bases). This CDR3 is CASSLDRSNEQFF. In DNA, the CDR3 is TGTGCTAGCAGCCTCGACAGGAGCAATGAGCAGTTCTTC.